One and the same sample provided the 27 T cell receptor beta chains below, sequenced in a study of blood T cell repertoires in COVID-19. Profiled with immunoSEQ multiplex PCR; TCRdb holds only in-frame clones, not every one. Among 300,000 to 350,000 clones listed, around nine tenths were seen once. The sample taken for sequencing was PBMCs or T cells enriched from blood (not recorded which). These receptors all stem from a man aged 25 to 45 who had recovered from COVID-19.

This clone has just a few counts. The chain is built from TRBV5-1 and TRBJ1-6; D is undetermined. Germline CDR1 is SGHRS and CDR2 is YFSETQ. CDR3 length: 19 residues. V lost 0 bases, J lost 0 bases, and 16 bases lay in between. The CDR3: CASSLAGPGISSYNSPLHF. Written as DNA, the CDR3 is TGCGCCAGCAGCTTGGCCGGTCCGGGGATAAGCTCCTATAATTCACCCCTCCACTTT.

The genes are TRBV7-3 and TRBJ2-5; TRBD1 agrees at 8 bases. Germline assignment: CDR1 SGHTA and CDR2 FQGTGA. V shed 4 bases, J shed 4 bases, and the junction held 2 bases outside the gene matches. The CDR3 loop spans 13 amino acids. In DNA form, the CDR3 reads TGTGCCAGCAGCTCAGGGGGCGGAGAGACCCAGTACTTC. Its translation is CASSSGGGETQYF.

V usage is TRBV6-6 and J usage is TRBJ2-7; TRBD1 agrees at 8 bases. Germline lookup yields CDR1 MNHNY and CDR2 SVGAGI (reference sequence). This CDR3 spans 14 amino acids. J gave up 2 bases and V 10 bases, and 10 bases lay outside the gene matches. The chain's CDR3 is CAISPGTGPYEQYF. DNA of the CDR3: TGTGCCATCTCCCCCGGGACAGGACCCTACGAGCAGTACTTC.

As DNA, the CDR3 is TGTGCCAGCTCAACGCGGCCTAGCGGAGGGTCCTACAATGAGCAGTTCTTC. It codes for CASSTRPSGGSYNEQFF. The gene calls are TRBV18 and TRBJ2-1; 7 nucleotides line up with TRBD2. Unmatched junction bases numbered 11, after V lost 5 bases and J lost 1 base. This CDR3 spans 17 amino acids. Per germline, CDR1 KGHSH and CDR2 LQKENI.

The chain recombines TRBV19 with TRBJ2-3, with D uncertain. CDR3 size: 13 residues. Trimming shortened V by 3 bases and J by 4 bases, and 8 bases separated the two germline ends. Germline loops: CDR1 LNHDA, CDR2 SQIVND (reference sequence). DNA for the CDR3: TGTGCCAGTAGTATTCCCCAGTCAGATACGCAGTATTTT. Protein product: CASSIPQSDTQYF.

The chain recombines TRBV6-5 with TRBJ1-2, with 7 bases lining up with TRBD1. V lost 5 bases to trimming and J lost 4 bases; unmatched junction nucleotides: 10. The germline V gene has CDR1 MNHEY and CDR2 SVGAGI. This CDR3 spans 15 amino acids. CDR3 loop: CASSPHNRDSYGYTF. The CDR3 DNA follows: TGTGCCAGCAGTCCACACAACCGGGACAGCTATGGCTACACCTTC.

This sequence joins TRBV7-2 and TRBJ1-4; 9 nucleotides match TRBD1. The germline CDR1 and CDR2 sequences are SGHTA and FQGNSA. With 7 bases clipped from V and 6 bases from J, the junction kept 6 bases outside the gene matches. The CDR3 length is 14 residues. CDR3 DNA: TGTGCCAGCATCCCGGGACAGGGACATGAAAAACTGTTTTTT. Encoded protein: CASIPGQGHEKLFF.

The chain combines TRBV30 with TRBJ1-2; 8 nucleotides agree with TRBD1. This CDR3 contains 15 residues. Germline values: CDR1 GTSNPN, CDR2 SVGIG (reference sequence). V shed 2 bases and J 3 bases; nucleotides not matched to a gene: 8. The CDR3 region has the DNA TGTGCCTGGAGTACTCACCCGACAGGGGACTATGGCTACACCTTC. Translating gives CAWSTHPTGDYGYTF.

The chain couples TRBV18 to TRBJ1-2; 11 bases are shared with TRBD1. The ends lost 3 bases at V and 8 bases at J; junction bases unmatched: 2. Per germline, CDR1 KGHSH and CDR2 LQKENI. The CDR3 consists of 13 residues. This CDR3 reads CASSPDRGLGYTF. Written as DNA, the CDR3 is TGTGCCAGCTCACCGGACAGGGGGCTAGGCTACACCTTC.

The J gene is TRBJ1-2, the V gene TRBV12-3 or TRBV12-4, with D possibly being TRBD1 (5 bases). Trimming took off 2 bases at V and 5 bases at J, with 6 bases between the two ends. The CDR3 loop spans 12 amino acids. CDR3 in amino acids: CASSLTGYGYTF. The CDR3 DNA is TGTGCCAGCAGTTTAACAGGTTATGGCTACACCTTC.

J is TRBJ2-2 and V is TRBV28, with 7 positions matching TRBD1. The CDR3 has 16 residues. Germline V gives CDR1 MDHEN, CDR2 SYDVKM. Trimming removed 4 bases from V and 0 bases from J; junction bases left unmatched: 5. DNA for the CDR3: TGTGCCAGCAGTTATCCGACAGGGACGAACACCGGGGAGCTGTTTTTT. Its protein product is CASSYPTGTNTGELFF.

This clone showed up just once. V is TRBV29-1 and J is TRBJ2-7; 7 bases map to TRBD1. The germline V gene has CDR1 SQVTM and CDR2 ANQGSEA. This CDR3 is 12 amino acids long. V trimming: 6 bases; J trimming: 2 bases; junction bases outside the gene matches: 4. In DNA form, the CDR3 reads TGCAGCGTGACGACAGGGCCCTACGAGCAGTACTTC. It yields the protein CSVTTGPYEQYF.

This sequence joins TRBV28 and TRBJ1-2; a weak D match, TRBD1 (5 bases). Trimming shortened V by 2 bases and J by 11 bases, and 18 bases separated the two germline ends. The CDR3 totals 14 residues. CDR1 is MDHEN, CDR2 SYDVKM, per germline. The CDR3 here is CASSLAAIGRGYTF. The DNA for the CDR3 is TGTGCCAGCAGTTTAGCCGCAATAGGAAGGGGTTACACCTTC.

V gene TRBV21-1 combines with J gene TRBJ1-1; the DNA was not used to check the table's D call, TRBD1. TRBV21-1 is marked as a pseudogene. This CDR3 region has 12 residues. CDR3 amino acids: CASRTGSTEAFF. CDR3 in DNA: TGTGCCAGTCGGACAGGGAGCACTGAAGCTTTCTTT.

The chain is built from TRBV5-6 and TRBJ2-3; 8 bases are shared with TRBD2. The CDR3 is made up of 14 amino acids. V shed 4 bases, J shed 1 base, and the junction held 2 bases outside the gene matches. The germline V gene has CDR1 SGHDT and CDR2 YYEEEE. CDR3 residues: CASSISGGTDTQYF. CDR3 sequence (DNA): TGTGCCAGCAGCATTAGCGGGGGCACAGATACGCAGTATTTT. Full variable domain (remainder filled in from reference TRBV5-6 and TRBJ2-3): DAGVTQSPTHLIKTRGQQVTLRCSPKSGHDTVSWYQQALGQGPQFIFQYYEEEERQRGNFPDRFSGHQFPNYSSELNVNALLLGDSALYLCASSISGGTDTQYFGPGTRLTVL.

The chain recombines TRBV7-9 with TRBJ2-1, with TRBD2 matching 8 bases. The CDR3 consists of 17 residues. Trimming cost V 2 bases and J 4 bases; bases outside gene matches: 10. Germline loops: CDR1 SEHNR, CDR2 FQNEAQ (reference sequence). The CDR3 coding sequence is TGTGCCAGCAGCTTATTTCTCCAGCGGGAGATTTACAATGAGCAGTTCTTC. It codes for CASSLFLQREIYNEQFF.

The gene calls are TRBV3-1 (or the pseudogene TRBV3-2) and TRBJ1-2; 8 nucleotides agree with TRBD1. This CDR3 has 14 residues. Trimming at V came to 0 bases and at J to 8 bases, leaving 5 bases not matched to a gene. Germline loops: CDR1 LGHDT, CDR2 YNNKEL (reference sequence). The CDR3 DNA follows: TGTGCCAGCAGCCAAGAATCCAGGGGGCGGGGCTACACCTTC. This encodes CASSQESRGRGYTF.

The CDR3 is CASRPTTTGELFF. The CDR3 region has the DNA TGTGCCAGCAGGCCCACGACTACCGGGGAGCTGTTTTTT. The chain carries TRBV2 and TRBJ2-2; D gene ambiguous. V was cut by 6 bases and J by 5 bases, with 10 bases left in between. Per the germline V gene, CDR1 is SNHLY and CDR2 is FYNNEI. This CDR3 contains 13 residues.

The chain is built from TRBV6-5 and TRBJ1-2; D unclear. V lost 3 bases, J lost 7 bases, and 12 bases lay in between. Germline CDR1 reads MNHEY; CDR2 reads SVGAGI. The CDR3 contains 13 residues. CDR3 nucleotides: TGTGCCAGCAGTTATAATACCGGGGTTGGCTACACCTTC. Its protein product is CASSYNTGVGYTF.

This chain connects TRBV2 to TRBJ2-2; TRBD1 matches 8 bases. After removal of 6 bases from V and 6 bases from J, the junction contained 9 bases not matched to a gene. The CDR3 is made up of 15 amino acids. Per germline, CDR1 SNHLY and CDR2 FYNNEI. The CDR3 region is CASSEADRVAGELFF. The CDR3 region has the DNA TGTGCCAGCAGCGAGGCGGACAGGGTGGCCGGGGAGCTGTTTTTT.

The gene calls are TRBV11-3 and TRBJ2-1; 12 bases line up with TRBD1. Unmatched junction bases numbered 6, after V lost 5 bases and J lost 7 bases. This CDR3 has 15 amino acids. In germline, CDR1 is SGHNT, CDR2 YENEEA. CDR3 region: CASSAGQGAVNEQFF. The CDR3, as DNA: TGTGCCAGCAGCGCGGGACAGGGGGCTGTAAATGAGCAGTTCTTC. The whole variable domain, remainder taken from reference TRBV11-3 and TRBJ2-1, is EAGVVQSPRYKIIEKKQPVAFWCNPISGHNTLYWYLQNLGQGPELLIRYENEEAVDDSQLPKDRFSAERLKGVDSTLKIQPAELGDSAVYLCASSAGQGAVNEQFFGPGTRLTVL.

The chain carries TRBV7-9 and TRBJ1-1; 10 nucleotides align to TRBD1. There are 13 residues in the CDR3. Germline-derived CDR1 and CDR2 are SEHNR and FQNEAQ (reference sequence). The V and J ends lost 6 bases and 4 bases, in that order; junction bases with no gene match: 2. Written as DNA, the CDR3 is TGTGCCAGCAGGCGGACAGGGGGCACTGAAGCTTTCTTT. Translating it yields CASRRTGGTEAFF.

This clone showed up just once. This chain connects TRBV5-1 to TRBJ1-4; D is undetermined. CDR1 is SGHRS and CDR2 is YFSETQ in the germline V gene. The CDR3 sequence is 16 residues long. Trimming stripped 0 bases from V and 10 bases from J, with 19 bases between. The chain's CDR3 is CASSLVEVRPPGKLFF. DNA of the CDR3: TGCGCCAGCAGCTTGGTGGAGGTCCGCCCTCCCGGAAAACTGTTTTTT.

The chain joins TRBV30 to TRBJ1-6, with TRBD1 identical over 8 bases. The CDR3 sequence is 12 residues long. Germline CDR1 is GTSNPN and CDR2 is SVGIG (reference sequence). J gave up 12 bases and V 8 bases, and 9 bases lay outside the gene matches. In DNA form, the CDR3 reads TGTGCCCGCGGGGACAGGCTGGGACCCCTCCACTTT. It yields the protein CARGDRLGPLHF.

The chain carries TRBV6-5 and TRBJ2-7, with TRBD2 identical over 11 bases. J gave up 0 bases and V 5 bases, and 3 bases lay outside the gene matches. Germline V CDR1 and CDR2: MNHEY, SVGAGI. The CDR3 has 15 amino acids. The CDR3 sequence is CASSTSGGLSYEQYF. The DNA for the CDR3 is TGTGCCAGCAGTACTAGCGGGGGCCTCTCCTACGAGCAGTACTTC.

The V gene is TRBV11-2, the J gene TRBJ1-1, with D perhaps TRBD1 (6 bases). The CDR3 sequence is 14 residues long. Germline assignment: CDR1 SGHAT and CDR2 FQNNGV. Trimming left V 4 bases short and J 5 bases short, with 14 bases between. The CDR3 spells CASSWYREGTEAFF. DNA of the CDR3: TGTGCCAGCAGCTGGTACAGGGAGGGGACTGAAGCTTTCTTT.

The chain is built from TRBV5-4 and TRBJ1-4, with 10 nucleotides matching TRBD1. Germline CDR1 reads SGHNT; CDR2 reads YYREEE (reference sequence). The CDR3 has 15 residues. V lost 4 bases to trimming and J lost 7 bases; unmatched junction nucleotides: 7. The CDR3 DNA follows: TGTGCCAGCAGCCTGACAGGGGGCGAACGTGAAAAACTGTTTTTT. Encoded protein: CASSLTGGEREKLFF.